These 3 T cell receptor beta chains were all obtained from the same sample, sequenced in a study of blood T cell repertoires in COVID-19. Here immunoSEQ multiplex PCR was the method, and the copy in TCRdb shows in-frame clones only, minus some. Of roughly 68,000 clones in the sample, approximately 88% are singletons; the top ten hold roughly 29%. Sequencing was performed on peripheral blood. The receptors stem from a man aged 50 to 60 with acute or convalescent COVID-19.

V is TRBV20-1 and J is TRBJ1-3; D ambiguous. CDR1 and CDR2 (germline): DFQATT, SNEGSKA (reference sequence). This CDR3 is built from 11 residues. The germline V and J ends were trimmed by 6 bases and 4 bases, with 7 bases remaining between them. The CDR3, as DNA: TGCAGTGCCCAGGAAGGAAACACCATATATTTT. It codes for CSAQEGNTIYF.

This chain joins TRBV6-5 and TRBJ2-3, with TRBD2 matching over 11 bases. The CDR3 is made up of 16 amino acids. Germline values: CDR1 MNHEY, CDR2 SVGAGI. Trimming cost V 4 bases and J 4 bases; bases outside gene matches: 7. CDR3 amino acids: CASSSLTSGAPDTQYF. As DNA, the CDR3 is TGTGCCAGCAGTTCTTTGACTAGCGGGGCCCCAGATACGCAGTATTTT.

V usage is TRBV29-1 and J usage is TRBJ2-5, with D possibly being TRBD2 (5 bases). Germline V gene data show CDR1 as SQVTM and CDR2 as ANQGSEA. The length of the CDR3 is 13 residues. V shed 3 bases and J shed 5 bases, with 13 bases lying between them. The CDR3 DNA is TGCAGCGTTGACTCCCAACTAGGGGAGACCCAGTACTTC. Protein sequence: CSVDSQLGETQYF.